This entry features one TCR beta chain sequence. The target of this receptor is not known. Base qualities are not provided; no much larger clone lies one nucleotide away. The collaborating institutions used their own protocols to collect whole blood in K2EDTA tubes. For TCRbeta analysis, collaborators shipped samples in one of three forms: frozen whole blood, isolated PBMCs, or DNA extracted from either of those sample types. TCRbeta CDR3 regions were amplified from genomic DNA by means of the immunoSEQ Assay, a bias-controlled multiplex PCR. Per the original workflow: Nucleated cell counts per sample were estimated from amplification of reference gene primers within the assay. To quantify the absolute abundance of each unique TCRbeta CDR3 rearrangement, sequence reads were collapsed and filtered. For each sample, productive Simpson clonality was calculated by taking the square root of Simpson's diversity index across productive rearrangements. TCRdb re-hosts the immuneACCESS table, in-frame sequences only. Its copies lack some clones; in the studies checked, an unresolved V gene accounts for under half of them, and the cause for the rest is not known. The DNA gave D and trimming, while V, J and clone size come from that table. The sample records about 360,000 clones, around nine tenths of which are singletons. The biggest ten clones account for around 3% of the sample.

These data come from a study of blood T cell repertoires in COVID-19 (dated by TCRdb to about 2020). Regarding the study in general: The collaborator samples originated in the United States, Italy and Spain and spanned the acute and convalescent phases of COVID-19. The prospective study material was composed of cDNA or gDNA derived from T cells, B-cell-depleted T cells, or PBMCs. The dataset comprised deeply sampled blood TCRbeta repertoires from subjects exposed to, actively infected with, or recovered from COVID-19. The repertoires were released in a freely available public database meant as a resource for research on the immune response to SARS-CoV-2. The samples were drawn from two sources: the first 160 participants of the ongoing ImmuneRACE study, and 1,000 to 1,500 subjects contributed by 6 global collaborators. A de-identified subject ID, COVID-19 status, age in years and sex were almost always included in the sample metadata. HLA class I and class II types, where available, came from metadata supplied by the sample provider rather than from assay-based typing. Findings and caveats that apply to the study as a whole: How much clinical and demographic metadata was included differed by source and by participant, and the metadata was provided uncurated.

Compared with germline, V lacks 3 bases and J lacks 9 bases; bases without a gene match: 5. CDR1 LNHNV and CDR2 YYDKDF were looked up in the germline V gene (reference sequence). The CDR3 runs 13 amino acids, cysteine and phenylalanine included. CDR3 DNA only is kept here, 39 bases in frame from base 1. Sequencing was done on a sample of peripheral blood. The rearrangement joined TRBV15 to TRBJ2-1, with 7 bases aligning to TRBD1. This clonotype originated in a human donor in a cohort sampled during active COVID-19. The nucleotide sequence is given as TGTGCCACCAGCAGCCGACAGGGAGCTGAGCAGTTCTTC. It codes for CATSSRQGAEQFF. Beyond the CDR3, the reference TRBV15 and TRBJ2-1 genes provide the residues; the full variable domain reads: DAMVIQNPRYQVTQFGKPVTLSCSQTLNHNVMYWYQQKSSQAPKLLFHYYDKDFNNEADTPDNFQSRRPNTSFCFLDIRSPGLGDTAMYLCATSSRQGAEQFFGPGTRLTVL.